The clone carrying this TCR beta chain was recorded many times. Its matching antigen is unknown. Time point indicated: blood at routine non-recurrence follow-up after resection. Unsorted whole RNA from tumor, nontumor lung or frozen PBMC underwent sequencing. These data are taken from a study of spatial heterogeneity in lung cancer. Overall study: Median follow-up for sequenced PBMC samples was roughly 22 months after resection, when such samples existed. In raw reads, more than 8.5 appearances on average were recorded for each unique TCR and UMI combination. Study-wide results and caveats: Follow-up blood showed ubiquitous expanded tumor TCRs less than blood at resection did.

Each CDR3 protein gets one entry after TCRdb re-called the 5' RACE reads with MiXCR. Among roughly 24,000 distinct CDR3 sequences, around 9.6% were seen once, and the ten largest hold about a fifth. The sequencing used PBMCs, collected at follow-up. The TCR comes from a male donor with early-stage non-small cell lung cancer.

The CDR3 DNA reads TGCAGCGTTAGTTCAACCGGGACAGCAACTAATGAAAAACTGTTTTTT. Amino acid sequence: CSVSSTGTATNEKLFF. This chain connects TRBV29-1 to TRBJ1-4; 7 nucleotides match TRBD1. V gave up 5 bases and J gave up 0 bases; unmatched junction bases: 9. The V gene's germline CDR1 is SQVTM and CDR2 ANQGSEA. This CDR3 has 16 amino acids. Complete variable domain (other parts from reference TRBV29-1 and TRBJ1-4): SAVISQKPSRDICQRGTSLTIQCQVDSQVTMMFWYRQQPGQSLTLIATANQGSEATYESGFVIDKFPISRPNLTFSTLTVSNMSPEDSSIYLCSVSSTGTATNEKLFFGSGTQLSVL.